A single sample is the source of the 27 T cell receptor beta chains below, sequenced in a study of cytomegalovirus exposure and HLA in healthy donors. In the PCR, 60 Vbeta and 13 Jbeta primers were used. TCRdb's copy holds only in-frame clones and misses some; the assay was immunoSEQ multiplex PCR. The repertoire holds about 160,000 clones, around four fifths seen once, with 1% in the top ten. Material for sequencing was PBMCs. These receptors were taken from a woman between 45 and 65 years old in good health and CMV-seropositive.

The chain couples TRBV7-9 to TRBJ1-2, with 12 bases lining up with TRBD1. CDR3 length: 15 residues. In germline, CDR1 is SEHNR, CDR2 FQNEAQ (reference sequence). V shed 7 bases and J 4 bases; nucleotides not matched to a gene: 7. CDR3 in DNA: TGTGCCAGCACCACAGGGACAGGGGGCAGCTATGGCTACACCTTC. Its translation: CASTTGTGGSYGYTF.

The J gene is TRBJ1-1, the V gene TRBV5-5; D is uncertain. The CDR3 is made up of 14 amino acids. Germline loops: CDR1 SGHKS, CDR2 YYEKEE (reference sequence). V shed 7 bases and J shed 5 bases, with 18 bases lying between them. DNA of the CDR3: TGTGCCAGCGACAAAAAAGTGGTCGGAACTGAAGCTTTCTTT. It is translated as CASDKKVVGTEAFF.

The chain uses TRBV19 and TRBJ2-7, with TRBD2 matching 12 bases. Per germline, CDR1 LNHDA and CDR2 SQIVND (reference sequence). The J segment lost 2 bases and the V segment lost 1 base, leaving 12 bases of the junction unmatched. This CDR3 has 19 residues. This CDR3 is CASSIVPTSGRGAPYEQYF. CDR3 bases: TGTGCCAGTAGTATAGTCCCGACTAGCGGGAGAGGAGCTCCCTACGAGCAGTACTTC.

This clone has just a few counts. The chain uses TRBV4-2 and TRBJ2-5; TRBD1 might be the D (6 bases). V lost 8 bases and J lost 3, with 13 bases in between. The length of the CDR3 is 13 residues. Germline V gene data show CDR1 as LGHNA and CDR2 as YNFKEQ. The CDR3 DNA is TGTGCCAGCGGGGGCGCACAAGAAGAGACCCAGTACTTC. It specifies CASGGAQEETQYF.

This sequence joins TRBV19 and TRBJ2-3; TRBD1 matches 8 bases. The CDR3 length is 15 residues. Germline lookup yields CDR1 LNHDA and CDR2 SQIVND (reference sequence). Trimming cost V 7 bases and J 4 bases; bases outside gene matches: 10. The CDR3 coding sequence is TGTGCCAGTACCCTGAGGCAGGGGGCTGCAGATACGCAGTATTTT. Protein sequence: CASTLRQGAADTQYF.

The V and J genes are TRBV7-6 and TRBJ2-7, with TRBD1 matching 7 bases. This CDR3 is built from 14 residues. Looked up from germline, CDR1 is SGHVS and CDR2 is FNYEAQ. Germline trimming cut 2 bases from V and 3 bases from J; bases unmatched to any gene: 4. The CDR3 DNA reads TGTGCCAGCAGCTTATTTTCAGGGGGCTACGAGCAGTACTTC. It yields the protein CASSLFSGGYEQYF.

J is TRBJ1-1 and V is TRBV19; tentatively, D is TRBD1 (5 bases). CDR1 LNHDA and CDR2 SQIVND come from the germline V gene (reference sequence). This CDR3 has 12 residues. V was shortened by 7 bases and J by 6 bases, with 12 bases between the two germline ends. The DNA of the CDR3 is TGTGCCAGTAACAAGGGGCTCGCTGAAGCTTTCTTT. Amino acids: CASNKGLAEAFF.

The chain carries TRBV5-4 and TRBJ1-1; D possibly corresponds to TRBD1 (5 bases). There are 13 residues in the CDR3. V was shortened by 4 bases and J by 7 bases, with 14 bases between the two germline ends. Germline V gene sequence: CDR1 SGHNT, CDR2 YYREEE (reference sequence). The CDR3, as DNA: TGTGCCAGCAGCCAAGACAGAAAACATGAAGCTTTCTTT. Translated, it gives CASSQDRKHEAFF.

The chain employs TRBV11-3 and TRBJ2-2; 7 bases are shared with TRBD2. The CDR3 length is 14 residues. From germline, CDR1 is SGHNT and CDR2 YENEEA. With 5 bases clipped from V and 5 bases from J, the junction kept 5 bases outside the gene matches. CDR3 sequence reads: CASSPAGRTGELFF. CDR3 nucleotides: TGTGCCAGCAGCCCAGCGGGGAGGACCGGGGAGCTGTTTTTT.

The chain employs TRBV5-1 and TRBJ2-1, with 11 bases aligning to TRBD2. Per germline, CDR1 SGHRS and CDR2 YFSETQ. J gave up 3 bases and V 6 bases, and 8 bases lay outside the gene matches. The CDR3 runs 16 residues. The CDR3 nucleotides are TGCGCCAGCAAGGGATGGGGACTAGCGGACTACAATGAGCAGTTCTTC. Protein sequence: CASKGWGLADYNEQFF.

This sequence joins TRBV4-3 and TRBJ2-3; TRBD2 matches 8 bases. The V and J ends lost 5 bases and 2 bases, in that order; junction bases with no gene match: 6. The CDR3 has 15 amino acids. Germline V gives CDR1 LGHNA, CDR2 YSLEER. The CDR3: CASSTRGGSTDTQYF. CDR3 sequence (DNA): TGCGCCAGCAGCACTCGGGGGGGATCCACAGATACGCAGTATTTT.

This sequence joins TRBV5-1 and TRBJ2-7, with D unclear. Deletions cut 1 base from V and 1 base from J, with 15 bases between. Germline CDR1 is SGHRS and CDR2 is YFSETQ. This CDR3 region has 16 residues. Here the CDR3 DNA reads TGCGCCAGCAGCTTGCTCCCAGAAATCAAATCCTACGAGCAGTACTTC. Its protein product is CASSLLPEIKSYEQYF.

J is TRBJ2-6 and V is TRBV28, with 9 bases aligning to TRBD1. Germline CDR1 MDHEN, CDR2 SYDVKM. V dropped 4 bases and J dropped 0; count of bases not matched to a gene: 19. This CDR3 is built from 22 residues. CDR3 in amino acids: CASSSPANPGTGWPSGANVLTF. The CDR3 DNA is TGTGCCAGCAGTTCCCCAGCAAACCCCGGGACAGGGTGGCCCTCTGGGGCCAACGTCCTGACTTTC.

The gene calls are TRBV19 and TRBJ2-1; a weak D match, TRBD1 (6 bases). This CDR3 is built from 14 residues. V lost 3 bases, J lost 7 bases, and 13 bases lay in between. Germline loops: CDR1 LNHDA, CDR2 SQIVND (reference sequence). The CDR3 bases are TGTGCCAGTAGTATTTGGGGGCTCGGGAATGAGCAGTTCTTC. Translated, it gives CASSIWGLGNEQFF.

Here the CDR3 reads CASKGGSFDTQYF. The CDR3 bases are TGTGCCAGCAAGGGGGGGTCCTTCGATACGCAGTATTTT. V usage is TRBV28 and J usage is TRBJ2-3; D may be TRBD2 (7 bases). Germline V CDR1 and CDR2: MDHEN, SYDVKM. The CDR3 contains 13 residues. V gave up 7 bases and J gave up 6 bases, with 14 bases separating them.

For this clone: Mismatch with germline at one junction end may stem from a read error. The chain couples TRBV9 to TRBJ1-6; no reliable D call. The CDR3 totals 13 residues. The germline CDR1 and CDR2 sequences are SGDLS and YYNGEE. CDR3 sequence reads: CASSPTRNLPLHF. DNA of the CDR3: TGTGCCAGCAGCCCTACGCGAAATTTACCCCTCCACTTT. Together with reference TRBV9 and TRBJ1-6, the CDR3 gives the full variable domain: DSGVTQTPKHLITATGQRVTLRCSPRSGDLSVYWYQQSLDQGLQFLIQYYNGEERAKGNILERFSAQQFPDLHSELNLSSLELGDSALYFCASSPTRNLPLHFGNGTRLTVT.

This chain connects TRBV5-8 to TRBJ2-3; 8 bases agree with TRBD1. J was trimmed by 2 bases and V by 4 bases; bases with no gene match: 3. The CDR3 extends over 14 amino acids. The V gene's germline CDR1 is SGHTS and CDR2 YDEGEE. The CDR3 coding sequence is TGTGCCAGCAGCCTGGACAGGGCCACAGATACGCAGTATTTT. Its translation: CASSLDRATDTQYF.

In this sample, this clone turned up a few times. The CDR3 DNA sequence: TGTGCCAGCAGGCGAGGACAGGTTAATGAAAAACTGTTTTTT. The encoded protein is CASRRGQVNEKLFF. The rearrangement uses TRBV25-1 and TRBJ1-4, with TRBD1 matching over 7 bases. This CDR3 region has 14 residues. The germline gives CDR1 MGHDK, CDR2 SYGVNS. After removal of 6 bases from V and 4 bases from J, the junction contained 5 bases not matched to a gene.

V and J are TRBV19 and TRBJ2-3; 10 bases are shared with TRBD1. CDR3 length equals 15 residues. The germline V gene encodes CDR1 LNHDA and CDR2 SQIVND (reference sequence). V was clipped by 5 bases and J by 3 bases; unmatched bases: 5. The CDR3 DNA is TGTGCCAGTAGTGCCGGGACAGGGGTAACAGATACGCAGTATTTT. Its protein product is CASSAGTGVTDTQYF.

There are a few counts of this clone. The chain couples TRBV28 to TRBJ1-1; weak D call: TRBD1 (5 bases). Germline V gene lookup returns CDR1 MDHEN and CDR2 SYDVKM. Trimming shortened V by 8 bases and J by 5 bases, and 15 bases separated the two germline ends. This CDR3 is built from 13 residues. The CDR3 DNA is TGTGCCAGCGGGATTAACAGGTATACTGAAGCTTTCTTT. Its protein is CASGINRYTEAFF.

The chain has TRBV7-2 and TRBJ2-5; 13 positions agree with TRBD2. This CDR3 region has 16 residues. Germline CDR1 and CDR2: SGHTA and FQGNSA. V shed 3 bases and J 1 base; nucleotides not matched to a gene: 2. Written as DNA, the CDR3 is TGTGCCAGCAGCTTGGGACTAGCGGGGACCCAAGAGACCCAGTACTTC. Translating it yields CASSLGLAGTQETQYF.

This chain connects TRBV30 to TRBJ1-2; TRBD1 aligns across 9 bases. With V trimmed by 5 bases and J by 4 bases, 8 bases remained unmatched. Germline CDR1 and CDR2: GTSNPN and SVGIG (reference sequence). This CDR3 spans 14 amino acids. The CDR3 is CAWENRGQGYGYTF. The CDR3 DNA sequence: TGTGCCTGGGAAAACAGGGGGCAGGGCTATGGCTACACCTTC.

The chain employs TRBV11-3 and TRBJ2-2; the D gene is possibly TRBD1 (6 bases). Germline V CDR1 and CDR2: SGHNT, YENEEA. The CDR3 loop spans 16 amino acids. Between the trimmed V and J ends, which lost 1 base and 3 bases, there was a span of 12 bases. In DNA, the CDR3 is TGTGCCAGCAGCTTAGGTAACAGGGCTGACACCGGGGAGCTGTTTTTT. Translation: CASSLGNRADTGELFF.

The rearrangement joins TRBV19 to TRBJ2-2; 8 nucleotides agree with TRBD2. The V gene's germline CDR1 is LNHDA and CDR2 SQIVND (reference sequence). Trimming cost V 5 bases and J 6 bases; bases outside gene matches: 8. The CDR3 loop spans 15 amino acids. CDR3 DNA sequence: TGTGCCAGTAGTCCGGGGGGGTTAGAATCCGGGGAGCTGTTTTTT. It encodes CASSPGGLESGELFF.

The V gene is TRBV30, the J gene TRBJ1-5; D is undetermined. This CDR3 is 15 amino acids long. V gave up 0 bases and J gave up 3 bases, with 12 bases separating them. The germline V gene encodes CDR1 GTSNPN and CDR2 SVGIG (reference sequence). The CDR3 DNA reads TGTGCCTGGAGTGTAAGAGGGAAGGACAATCAGCCCCAGCATTTT. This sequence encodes CAWSVRGKDNQPQHF.

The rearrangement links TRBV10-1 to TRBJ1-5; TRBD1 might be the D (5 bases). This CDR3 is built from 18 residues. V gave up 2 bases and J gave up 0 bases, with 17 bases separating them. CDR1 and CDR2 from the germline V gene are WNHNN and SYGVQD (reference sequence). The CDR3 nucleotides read TGCGCCAGCAGTGAGGTGGCAGGGCCCGTCTATAGCAATCAGCCCCAGCATTTT. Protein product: CASSEVAGPVYSNQPQHF.

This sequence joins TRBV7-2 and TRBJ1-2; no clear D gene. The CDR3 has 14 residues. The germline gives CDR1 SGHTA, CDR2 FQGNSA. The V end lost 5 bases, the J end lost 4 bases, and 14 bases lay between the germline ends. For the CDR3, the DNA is TGTGCCAGCAGCGGAGACCTGGTAGGCTATGGCTACACCTTC. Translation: CASSGDLVGYGYTF.